This T cell receptor beta chain comes out of a study of blood T cells in healthy people across ages. The V and J ends lost 7 bases and 7 bases respectively, with 16 bases between them. Germline V gene sequence: CDR1 SGHTA, CDR2 FQGNSA. The CDR3 runs to 14 residues. Using a J-beta primer mix together with a sample-barcoded 5' primer, a second PCR was run for roughly 6 to 12 cycles. Each CDR3 protein gets one entry after TCRdb re-called the 5' RACE reads with MiXCR. The table records 730,000 or so distinct CDR3 sequences, around two fifths of them present only once. This TCR came from a man older than 75 in good health. The chain uses TRBV7-2 and TRBJ2-2; D is ambiguous. Material: blood. The DNA for the CDR3 is TGTGCCAGCACCAAAGCATCGGCTAGCGGGGAGCTGTTTTTT. Protein product: CASTKASASGELFF.